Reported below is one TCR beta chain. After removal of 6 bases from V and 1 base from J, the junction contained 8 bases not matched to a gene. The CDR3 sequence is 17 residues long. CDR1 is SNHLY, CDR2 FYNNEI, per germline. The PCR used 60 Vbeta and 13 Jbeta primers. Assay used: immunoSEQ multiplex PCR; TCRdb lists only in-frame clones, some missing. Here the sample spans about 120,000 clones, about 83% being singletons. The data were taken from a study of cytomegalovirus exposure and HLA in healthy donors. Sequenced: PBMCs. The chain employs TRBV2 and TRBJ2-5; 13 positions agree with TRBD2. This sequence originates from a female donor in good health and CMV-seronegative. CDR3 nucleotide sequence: TGTGCCAGCAGACGACTAGCGGGGGGCCAAACCCAAGAGACCCAGTACTTC. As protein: CASRRLAGGQTQETQYF.